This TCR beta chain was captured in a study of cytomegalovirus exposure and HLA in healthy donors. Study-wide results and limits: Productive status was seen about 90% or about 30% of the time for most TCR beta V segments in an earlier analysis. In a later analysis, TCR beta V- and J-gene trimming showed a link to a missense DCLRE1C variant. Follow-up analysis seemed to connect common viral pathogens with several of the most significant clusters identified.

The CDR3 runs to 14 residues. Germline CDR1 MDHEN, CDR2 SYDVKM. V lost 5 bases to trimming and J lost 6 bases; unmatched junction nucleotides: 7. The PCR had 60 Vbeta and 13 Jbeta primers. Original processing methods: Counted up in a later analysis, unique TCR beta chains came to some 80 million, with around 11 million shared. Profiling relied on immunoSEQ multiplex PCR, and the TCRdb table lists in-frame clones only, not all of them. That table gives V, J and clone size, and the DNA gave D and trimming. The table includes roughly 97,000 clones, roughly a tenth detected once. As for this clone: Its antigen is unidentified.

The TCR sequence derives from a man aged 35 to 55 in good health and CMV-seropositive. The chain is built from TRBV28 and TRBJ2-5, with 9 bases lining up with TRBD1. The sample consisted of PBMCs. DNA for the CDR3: TGTGCCAGCAGTGGGACAGGGAGCGGGCAGACCCAGTACTTC. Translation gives CASSGTGSGQTQYF.